This is a list of T cell receptor beta chains from one sample in a study of blood T cell repertoires in COVID-19. The repertoire was sequenced with immunoSEQ multiplex PCR; TCRdb's copy has only in-frame clones and lacks some. There are around 300,000 clones in the sample; about nine tenths occur only once, and 0.94% lies in the top ten. Input material: peripheral blood. Every receptor here comes from a woman aged 35 to 49 who had recovered from COVID-19. Each CDR3 is given with its conserved first and last residue. Each record gives: clone size, J gene, V gene, D gene, CDR3 DNA, CDR3 protein. A D gene is named only where the DNA matches it firmly. Some rows have no size entry. The others give once, few or many, or a class for an expanded clone.

clone_size: .; j_call: TRBJ2-1; v_call: TRBV11-2; d_call: TRBD2; cdr3_nt: TGTGCCAGCAGCCTAGCGGGAAACAATGAGCAGTTCTTC; cdr3_aa: CASSLAGNNEQFF
clone_size: .; j_call: TRBJ2-5; v_call: TRBV7-9; d_call: TRBD1; cdr3_nt: TGTGCCAGCAGCTTCAGAGGGGGCTCGGAGACCCAGTACTTC; cdr3_aa: CASSFRGGSETQYF
clone_size: .; j_call: TRBJ2-7; v_call: TRBV30; d_call: TRBD2; cdr3_nt: TGTGCCTGGAAGCGGGGGGGGTTCCCTTTCGAGCAGTACTTC; cdr3_aa: CAWKRGGFPFEQYF
clone_size: few; j_call: TRBJ2-3; v_call: TRBV27; d_call: .; cdr3_nt: TGTGCCAGCAGTCAAACTGGCACAGATACGCAGTATTTT; cdr3_aa: CASSQTGTDTQYF
clone_size: .; j_call: TRBJ1-4; v_call: TRBV7-2; d_call: TRBD1; cdr3_nt: TGTGCCAGCAGCTTAGCCGGGACAGGGCTTTCCGAAAAACTGTTTTTT; cdr3_aa: CASSLAGTGLSEKLFF
clone_size: few; j_call: TRBJ1-1; v_call: TRBV7-9; d_call: .; cdr3_nt: TGTGCCAGCAGCTTAGAAAATAGCCCTGAAGCTTTCTTT; cdr3_aa: CASSLENSPEAFF
clone_size: .; j_call: TRBJ2-1; v_call: TRBV9; d_call: .; cdr3_nt: TGTGCCAGCAGCGTAGGGGGCGCTCAGAGGTCCAATGAGCAGTTCTTC; cdr3_aa: CASSVGGAQRSNEQFF
clone_size: .; j_call: TRBJ2-7; v_call: TRBV6-1; d_call: TRBD2; cdr3_nt: TGTGCCAGCAGTGAAGAGGCGGGAGTCCCCTACGAGCAGTACTTC; cdr3_aa: CASSEEAGVPYEQYF
clone_size: few; j_call: TRBJ2-3; v_call: TRBV5-1; d_call: TRBD2; cdr3_nt: TGCGCCAGCAGCTCCGGGACTAGCGGGAGCGGCACAGATACGCAGTATTTT; cdr3_aa: CASSSGTSGSGTDTQYF
clone_size: .; j_call: TRBJ2-2; v_call: TRBV28; d_call: .; cdr3_nt: TGTGCCAGCAGTTTCGGTGGAGCGAACACCGGGGAGCTGTTTTTT; cdr3_aa: CASSFGGANTGELFF
clone_size: .; j_call: TRBJ2-7; v_call: TRBV6-4; d_call: TRBD2; cdr3_nt: TGTGCCAGTCTCGCTGGGACTAGCGGGAGGCCCTACGAGCAGTACTTC; cdr3_aa: CASLAGTSGRPYEQYF
clone_size: .; j_call: TRBJ1-1; v_call: TRBV10-3; d_call: TRBD1; cdr3_nt: TGTGCCATCAGTCAAGGACAGGGGCGGGGTACTGAAGCTTTCTTT; cdr3_aa: CAISQGQGRGTEAFF
clone_size: .; j_call: TRBJ2-5; v_call: TRBV5-1; d_call: TRBD2; cdr3_nt: TGCGCCAGCAGCTTAACCGGGACTAGCGGGCAAGAGACCCAGTACTTC; cdr3_aa: CASSLTGTSGQETQYF
clone_size: .; j_call: TRBJ1-2; v_call: TRBV5-1; d_call: .; cdr3_nt: TGCGCCAGCAGCTTGCTCCCCCAGGACTATGGCTACACCTTC; cdr3_aa: CASSLLPQDYGYTF
clone_size: .; j_call: TRBJ2-2; v_call: TRBV4-1; d_call: .; cdr3_nt: TGCGCCAGCAGCTTCAGGGGTGTGGGGACCGGGGAGCTGTTTTTT; cdr3_aa: CASSFRGVGTGELFF
clone_size: few; j_call: TRBJ1-5; v_call: TRBV28; d_call: .; cdr3_nt: TGTGCCAGCAGTTTACAGGGCCAGCCCCAGCATTTT; cdr3_aa: CASSLQGQPQHF
clone_size: .; j_call: TRBJ1-5; v_call: TRBV19; d_call: TRBD1; cdr3_nt: TGTGCCAGTAGGTCCGGGACAGGGGATCAGCCCCAGCATTTT; cdr3_aa: CASRSGTGDQPQHF
clone_size: .; j_call: TRBJ2-3; v_call: TRBV12-3/TRBV12-4; d_call: TRBD1; cdr3_nt: TGTGCCAGCAAAAACAGGGGGCCGGATACGCAGTATTTT; cdr3_aa: CASKNRGPDTQYF
clone_size: .; j_call: TRBJ2-2; v_call: TRBV5-6; d_call: TRBD2; cdr3_nt: TGTGCCAGCAGCTTGGGAGGGGCTAGCGGGAACACCGGGGAGCTGTTTTTT; cdr3_aa: CASSLGGASGNTGELFF
clone_size: .; j_call: TRBJ2-1; v_call: TRBV30; d_call: .; cdr3_nt: TGTGCCTCACACAGCTCCTACAATGAGCAGTTCTTC; cdr3_aa: CASHSSYNEQFF
clone_size: .; j_call: TRBJ2-1; v_call: TRBV21-1; d_call: .; cdr3_nt: TGTGCCACCTACTGGGTTTCTAGGAGCTCCTACAATGAGCAGTTCTTC; cdr3_aa: CATYWVSRSSYNEQFF
clone_size: .; j_call: TRBJ2-1; v_call: TRBV21-1; d_call: .; cdr3_nt: TGTGCCAGCAGCAAAGGTCAGAGACTAGCGGGATTTGAGCAGTTCTTC; cdr3_aa: CASSKGQRLAGFEQFF
clone_size: .; j_call: TRBJ2-2; v_call: TRBV5-1; d_call: TRBD1; cdr3_nt: TGCGCCAGCAGCGACGACAGGGATACCGGGGAGCTGTTTTTT; cdr3_aa: CASSDDRDTGELFF
clone_size: few; j_call: TRBJ1-2; v_call: TRBV29-1; d_call: .; cdr3_nt: TGCAGCGTTCCCGTGCAGGGTGCGGATGGCTACACCTTC; cdr3_aa: CSVPVQGADGYTF
clone_size: .; j_call: TRBJ2-1; v_call: TRBV27; d_call: TRBD2; cdr3_nt: TGTGCCAGCAGTCAAGCGGGAGGATCCTACAATGAGCAGTTCTTC; cdr3_aa: CASSQAGGSYNEQFF
clone_size: .; j_call: TRBJ2-1; v_call: TRBV29-1; d_call: .; cdr3_nt: TGCAGCGTTGAAGGTCAGGGGATTCCCTACAATGAGCAGTTCTTC; cdr3_aa: CSVEGQGIPYNEQFF
clone_size: .; j_call: TRBJ2-5; v_call: TRBV4-1; d_call: TRBD1; cdr3_nt: TGCGCCAGCAGCCACCCTACCGGGACAGGGGGTGAGACCCAGTACTTC; cdr3_aa: CASSHPTGTGGETQYF
clone_size: .; j_call: TRBJ2-2; v_call: TRBV10-3; d_call: .; cdr3_nt: TGTGCCATCAGTGAGTTTCAGGATAACACCGGGGAGCTGTTTTTT; cdr3_aa: CAISEFQDNTGELFF
clone_size: .; j_call: TRBJ2-3; v_call: TRBV5-5; d_call: TRBD2; cdr3_nt: TGTGCCAGCAGCCAGGGCCTGCGGGAGAGCACAGATACGCAGTATTTT; cdr3_aa: CASSQGLRESTDTQYF
clone_size: .; j_call: TRBJ2-3; v_call: TRBV27; d_call: TRBD2; cdr3_nt: TGTGCCAGCAGTTTATTGTCCCTAGCGGGAGAGGCTACGCAGTATTTT; cdr3_aa: CASSLLSLAGEATQYF
clone_size: .; j_call: TRBJ2-1; v_call: TRBV5-1; d_call: .; cdr3_nt: TGCGCCAGCAGCCTTACTAGCAATGAGCAGTTCTTC; cdr3_aa: CASSLTSNEQFF
clone_size: .; j_call: TRBJ1-1; v_call: TRBV12-3/TRBV12-4; d_call: TRBD1; cdr3_nt: TGTGCCAGCAGTGGACAGGCGAACACTGAAGCTTTCTTT; cdr3_aa: CASSGQANTEAFF
clone_size: .; j_call: TRBJ2-7; v_call: TRBV4-1; d_call: .; cdr3_nt: TGCGCCAGCAGCCAAATACTCCACGCCGGGGGCGAGCAGTACTTC; cdr3_aa: CASSQILHAGGEQYF
clone_size: .; j_call: TRBJ1-2; v_call: TRBV30; d_call: .; cdr3_nt: TGTGCCTGGAGTGTAAGCGGGAACTATGGCTACACCTTC; cdr3_aa: CAWSVSGNYGYTF
clone_size: .; j_call: TRBJ1-4; v_call: TRBV28; d_call: .; cdr3_nt: TGTGCCAGCAGTTTAGCCGGGGGGGTTAGAAAACTGTTTTTT; cdr3_aa: CASSLAGGVRKLFF
clone_size: .; j_call: TRBJ2-7; v_call: TRBV6-4; d_call: TRBD2; cdr3_nt: TGTGCCAGCAGTGACTCGACGGGACTAGCGGCCTACGAGCAGTACTTC; cdr3_aa: CASSDSTGLAAYEQYF
clone_size: .; j_call: TRBJ2-5; v_call: TRBV2; d_call: .; cdr3_nt: TGTGCCAGCAGGGGGGGGCACCAAGAGACCCAGTACTTC; cdr3_aa: CASRGGHQETQYF
clone_size: .; j_call: TRBJ2-1; v_call: TRBV27; d_call: TRBD2; cdr3_nt: TGTGCCAGCAGTCTAGCGGGGGCAACCTACAATGAGCAGTTCTTC; cdr3_aa: CASSLAGATYNEQFF
clone_size: .; j_call: TRBJ2-7; v_call: TRBV6-4; d_call: TRBD2; cdr3_nt: TGTGCCAGCAGCCCAGGACTAGCGGGAGGGCGGGAGCAGTACTTC; cdr3_aa: CASSPGLAGGREQYF
clone_size: few; j_call: TRBJ2-2; v_call: TRBV5-1; d_call: TRBD2; cdr3_nt: TGCGCCAGCAGCCAGACTAGCGGGAGAGGATCCGGGGAGCTGTTTTTT; cdr3_aa: CASSQTSGRGSGELFF
clone_size: .; j_call: TRBJ2-3; v_call: TRBV7-2; d_call: .; cdr3_nt: TGTGCCAGCAGCTTGGGGCGGACAGATACGCAGTATTTT; cdr3_aa: CASSLGRTDTQYF
clone_size: .; j_call: TRBJ1-2; v_call: TRBV28; d_call: TRBD1; cdr3_nt: TGTGCCAGCAAGAGGGGGCTATATTATGGCTACACCTTC; cdr3_aa: CASKRGLYYGYTF
clone_size: once; j_call: TRBJ2-1; v_call: TRBV18; d_call: .; cdr3_nt: TGTGCCAGCTCACCACCCCAGGGGTCGTACAATGAGCAGTTCTTC; cdr3_aa: CASSPPQGSYNEQFF
clone_size: .; j_call: TRBJ2-5; v_call: TRBV28; d_call: TRBD1; cdr3_nt: TGTGCCAGCAGGCTCACAGGGGCCGAAGAGACCCAGTACTTC; cdr3_aa: CASRLTGAEETQYF
clone_size: .; j_call: TRBJ2-7; v_call: TRBV4-1; d_call: .; cdr3_nt: TGCGCCAGCAGCCAAGATCACGGCGACATCTACGAGCAGTACTTC; cdr3_aa: CASSQDHGDIYEQYF